This TCR beta chain appears in the sequencing data of a study of T cell repertoires in cytomegalovirus infection. In TCRdb, the reads were re-called with MiXCR into one record per CDR3 protein. This table holds approximately 500,000 distinct CDR3 sequences, 10% to 12% found once. There are a few counts of this clonotype. Germline V gene sequence: CDR1 SQVTM, CDR2 ANQGSEA. J lost 2 bases, V lost 4 bases, and 2 bases had no gene match. The CDR3 spans 12 residues. The TCR comes from a human donor in good health (CMV status not recorded). Some clones in this sample may be carry-over from other donors' samples. The chain links TRBV29-1 to TRBJ2-7; 7 bases match TRBD1. Sequenced material: PBMCs. In DNA, the CDR3 is TGCAGCGTTGTAAGGGGGCCCTACGAGCAGTACTTC. This codes for CSVVRGPYEQYF.